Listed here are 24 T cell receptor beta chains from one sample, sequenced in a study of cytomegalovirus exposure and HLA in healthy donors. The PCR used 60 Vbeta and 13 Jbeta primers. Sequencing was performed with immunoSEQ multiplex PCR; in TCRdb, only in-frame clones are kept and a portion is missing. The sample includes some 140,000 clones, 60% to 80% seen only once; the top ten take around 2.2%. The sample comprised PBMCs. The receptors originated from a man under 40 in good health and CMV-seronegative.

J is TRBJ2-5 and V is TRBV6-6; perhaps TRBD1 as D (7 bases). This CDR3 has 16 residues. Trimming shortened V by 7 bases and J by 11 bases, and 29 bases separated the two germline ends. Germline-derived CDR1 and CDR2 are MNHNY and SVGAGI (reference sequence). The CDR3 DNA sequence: TGTGCCAGCAACCTCTGGAGGGGGACAGTCATGGTGGAGCAGTACTTC. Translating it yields CASNLWRGTVMVEQYF.

The CDR3 sequence: CASRRMTAGEKETQYF. The CDR3 DNA sequence: TGTGCCAGCAGACGCATGACAGCGGGGGAAAAAGAGACCCAGTACTTC. The rearrangement uses TRBV27 and TRBJ2-5; 8 positions match TRBD2. The germline V gene encodes CDR1 MNHEY and CDR2 SMNVEV (reference sequence). This CDR3 is built from 16 residues. V shed 6 bases, J shed 3 bases, and the junction held 12 bases outside the gene matches.

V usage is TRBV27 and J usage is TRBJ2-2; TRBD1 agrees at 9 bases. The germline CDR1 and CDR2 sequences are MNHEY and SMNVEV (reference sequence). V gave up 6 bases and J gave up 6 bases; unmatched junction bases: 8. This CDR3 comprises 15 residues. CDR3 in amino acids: CASRRTGEYPGELFF. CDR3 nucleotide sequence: TGTGCCAGCAGACGGACAGGGGAATATCCCGGGGAGCTGTTTTTT.

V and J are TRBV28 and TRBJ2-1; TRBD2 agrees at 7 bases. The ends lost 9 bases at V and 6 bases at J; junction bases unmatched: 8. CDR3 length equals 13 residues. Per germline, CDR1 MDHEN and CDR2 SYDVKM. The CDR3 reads CASSGGSVNEQFF. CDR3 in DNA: TGTGCCAGTTCGGGAGGTAGCGTCAATGAGCAGTTCTTC.

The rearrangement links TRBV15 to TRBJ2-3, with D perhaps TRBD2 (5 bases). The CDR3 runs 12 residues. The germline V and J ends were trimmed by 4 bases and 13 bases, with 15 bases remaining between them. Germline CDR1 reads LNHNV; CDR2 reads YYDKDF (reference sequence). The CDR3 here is CATSMEVSKEYF. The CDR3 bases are TGTGCCACCAGCATGGAGGTTTCAAAGGAGTATTTT. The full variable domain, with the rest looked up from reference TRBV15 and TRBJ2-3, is DAMVIQNPRYQVTQFGKPVTLSCSQTLNHNVMYWYQQKSSQAPKLLFHYYDKDFNNEADTPDNFQSRRPNTSFCFLDIRSPGLGDTAMYLCATSMEVSKEYFGPGTRLTVL.

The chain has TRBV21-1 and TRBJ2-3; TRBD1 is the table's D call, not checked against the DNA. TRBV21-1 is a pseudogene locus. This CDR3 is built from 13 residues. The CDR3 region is CASSGGQGYTQYF. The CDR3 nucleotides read TGTGCCAGCAGCGGGGGACAGGGTTATACGCAGTATTTT.

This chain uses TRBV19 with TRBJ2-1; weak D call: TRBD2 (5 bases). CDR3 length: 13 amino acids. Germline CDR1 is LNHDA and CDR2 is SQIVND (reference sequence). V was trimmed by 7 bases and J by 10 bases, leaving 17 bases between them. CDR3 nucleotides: TGTGCCAGTAACTCAGACCACGGGGTAGAGCAGTTCTTC. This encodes CASNSDHGVEQFF.

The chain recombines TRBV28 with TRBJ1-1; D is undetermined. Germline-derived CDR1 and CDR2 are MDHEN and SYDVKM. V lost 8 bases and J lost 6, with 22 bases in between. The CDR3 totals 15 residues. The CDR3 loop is CASEASGLMRAEAFF. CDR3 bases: TGTGCCAGCGAGGCCTCTGGACTTATGAGGGCTGAAGCTTTCTTT.

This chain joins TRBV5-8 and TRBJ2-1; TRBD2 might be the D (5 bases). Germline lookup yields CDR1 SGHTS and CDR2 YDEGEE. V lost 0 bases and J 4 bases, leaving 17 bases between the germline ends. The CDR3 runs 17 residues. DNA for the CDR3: TGTGCCAGCAGCTTGGGAAGAGGGAGCCCCGCTTACAATGAGCAGTTCTTC. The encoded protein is CASSLGRGSPAYNEQFF.

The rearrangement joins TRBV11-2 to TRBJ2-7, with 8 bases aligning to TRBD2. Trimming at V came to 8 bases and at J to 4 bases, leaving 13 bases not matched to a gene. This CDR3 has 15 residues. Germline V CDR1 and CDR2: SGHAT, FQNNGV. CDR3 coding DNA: TGTGCCAGCCGCAACCGAGCGGGAGTCCAATACGAGCAGTACTTC. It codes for CASRNRAGVQYEQYF. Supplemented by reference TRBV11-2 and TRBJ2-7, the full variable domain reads EAGVAQSPRYKIIEKRQSVAFWCNPISGHATLYWYQQILGQGPKLLIQFQNNGVVDDSQLPKDRFSAERLKGVDSTLKIQPAKLEDSAVYLCASRNRAGVQYEQYFGPGTRLTVT.

The DNA for the CDR3 is TGTGCCAGCAGTTTACAGGCCAACTCTGGAAACACCATATATTTT. This codes for CASSLQANSGNTIYF. The chain couples TRBV27 to TRBJ1-3; D unclear. Germline V gene sequence: CDR1 MNHEY, CDR2 SMNVEV (reference sequence). With 2 bases removed from V and 0 bases from J, the gap between germline ends came to 8 bases. The CDR3 loop spans 15 amino acids.

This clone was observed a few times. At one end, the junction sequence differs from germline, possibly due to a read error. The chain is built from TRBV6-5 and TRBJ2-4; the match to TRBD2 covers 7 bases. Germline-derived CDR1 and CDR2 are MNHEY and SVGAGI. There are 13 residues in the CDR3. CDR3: CASSSRTSGALIF. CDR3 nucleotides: TGTGCCAGCAGTTCAAGGACTAGTGGTGCCCTTATTTTC.

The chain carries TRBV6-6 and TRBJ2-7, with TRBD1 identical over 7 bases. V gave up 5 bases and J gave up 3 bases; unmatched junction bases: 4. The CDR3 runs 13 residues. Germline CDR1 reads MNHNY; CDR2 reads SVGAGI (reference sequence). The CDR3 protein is CASSRDRNYEQYF. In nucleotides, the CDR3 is TGTGCCAGCAGTCGGGACAGAAACTACGAGCAGTACTTC.

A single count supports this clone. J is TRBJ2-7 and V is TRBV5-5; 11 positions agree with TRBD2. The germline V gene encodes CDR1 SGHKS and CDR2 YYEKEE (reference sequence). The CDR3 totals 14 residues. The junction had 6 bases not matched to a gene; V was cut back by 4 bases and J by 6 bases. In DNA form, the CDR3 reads TGTGCCAGCAGCCAACTAGCGGGAGTCCCCGAGCAGTACTTC. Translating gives CASSQLAGVPEQYF.

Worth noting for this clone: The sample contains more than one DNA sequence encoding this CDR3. CDR3 coding DNA: TGTGCCAGTAAAGGAGGGCAGGCAGAAAACACCATATATTTT. Translated, it gives CASKGGQAENTIYF. This chain joins TRBV28 and TRBJ1-3; D is unclear. In germline, CDR1 is MDHEN, CDR2 SYDVKM. With 9 bases removed from V and 6 bases from J, the gap between germline ends came to 18 bases. The CDR3 runs to 14 residues. The variable domain in full, completed from reference TRBV28 and TRBJ1-3, reads DVKVTQSSRYLVKRTGEKVFLECVQDMDHENMFWYRQDPGLGLRLIYFSYDVKMKEKGDIPEGYSVSREKKERFSLILESASTNQTSMYLCASKGGQAENTIYFGEGSWLTVV.

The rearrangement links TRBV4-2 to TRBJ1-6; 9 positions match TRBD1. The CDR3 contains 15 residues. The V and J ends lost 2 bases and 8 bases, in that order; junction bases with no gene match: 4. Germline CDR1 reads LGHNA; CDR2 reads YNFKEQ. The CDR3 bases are TGTGCCAGCAGCCAATGGGGACAGGGAGATTCACCCCTCCACTTT. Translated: CASSQWGQGDSPLHF.

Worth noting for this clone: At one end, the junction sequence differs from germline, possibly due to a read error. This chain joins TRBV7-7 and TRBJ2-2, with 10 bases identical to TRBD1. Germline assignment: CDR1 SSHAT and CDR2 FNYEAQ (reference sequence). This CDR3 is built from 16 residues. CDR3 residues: CASSSTGTGVAGELFF. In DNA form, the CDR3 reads TGTGCTAGCAGCTCCACCGGGACAGGGGTTGCCGGGGAGCTGTTTTTT. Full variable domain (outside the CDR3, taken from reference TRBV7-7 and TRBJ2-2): GAGVSQSPRYKVTKRGQDVTLRCDPISSHATLYWYQQALGQGPEFLTYFNYEAQPDKSGLPSDRFSAERPEGSISTLTIQRTEQRDSAMYRCASSSTGTGVAGELFFGEGSRLTVL.

The CDR3 nucleotides read TGTGCCTGGAGTGGCCCCCCTTCGAGGAACTACAATGAGCAGTTCTTC. Its protein is CAWSGPPSRNYNEQFF. The rearrangement joins TRBV30 to TRBJ2-1, with D uncertain. Per the germline V gene, CDR1 is GTSNPN and CDR2 is SVGIG (reference sequence). The CDR3 is made up of 16 amino acids. V gave up 1 base and J gave up 3 bases, with 16 bases separating them.

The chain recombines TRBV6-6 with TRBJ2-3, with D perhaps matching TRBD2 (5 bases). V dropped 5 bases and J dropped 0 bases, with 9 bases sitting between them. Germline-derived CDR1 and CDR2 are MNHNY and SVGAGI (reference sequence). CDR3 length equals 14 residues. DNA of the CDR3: TGTGCCAGCAGTCCCCCGGGGAGCACAGATACGCAGTATTTT. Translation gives CASSPPGSTDTQYF.

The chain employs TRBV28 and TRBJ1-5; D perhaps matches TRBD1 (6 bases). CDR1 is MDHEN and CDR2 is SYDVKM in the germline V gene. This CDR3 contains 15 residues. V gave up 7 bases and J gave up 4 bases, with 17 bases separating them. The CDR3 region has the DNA TGTGCCAGCACTCCACAGGGCGCCCCTAATCAGCCCCAGCATTTT. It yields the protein CASTPQGAPNQPQHF.

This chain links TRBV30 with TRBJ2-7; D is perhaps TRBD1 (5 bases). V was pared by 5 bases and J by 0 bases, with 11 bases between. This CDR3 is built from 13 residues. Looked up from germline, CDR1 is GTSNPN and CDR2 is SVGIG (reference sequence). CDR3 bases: TGTGCCTGGTCCTCAGGGCGCTCCTACGAGCAGTACTTC. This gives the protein CAWSSGRSYEQYF.

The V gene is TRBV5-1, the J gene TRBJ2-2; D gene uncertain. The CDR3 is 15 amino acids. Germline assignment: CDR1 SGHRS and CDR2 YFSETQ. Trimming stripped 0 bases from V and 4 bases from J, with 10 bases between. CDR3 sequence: CASSLERPGTGELFF. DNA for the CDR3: TGCGCCAGCAGCTTGGAGCGCCCGGGCACCGGGGAGCTGTTTTTT.

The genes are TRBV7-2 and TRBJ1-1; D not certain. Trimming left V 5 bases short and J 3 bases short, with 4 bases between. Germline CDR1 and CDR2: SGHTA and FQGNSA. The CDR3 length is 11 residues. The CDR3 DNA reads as TGTGCCAGCAGCCCTTACACTGAAGCTTTCTTT. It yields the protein CASSPYTEAFF. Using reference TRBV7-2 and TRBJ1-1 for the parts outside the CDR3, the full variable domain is GAGVSQSPSNKVTEKGKDVELRCDPISGHTALYWYRQSLGQGLEFLIYFQGNSAPDKSGLPSDRFSAERTGGSVSTLTIQRTQQEDSAVYLCASSPYTEAFFGQGTRLTVV.

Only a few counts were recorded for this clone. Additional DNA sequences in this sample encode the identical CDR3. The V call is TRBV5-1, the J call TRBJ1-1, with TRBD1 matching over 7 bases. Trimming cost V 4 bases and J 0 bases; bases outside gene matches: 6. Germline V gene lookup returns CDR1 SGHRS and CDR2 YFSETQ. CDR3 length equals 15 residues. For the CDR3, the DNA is TGCGCCAGCAGCCTGACGGGGACAGTGAACACTGAAGCTTTCTTT. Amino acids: CASSLTGTVNTEAFF. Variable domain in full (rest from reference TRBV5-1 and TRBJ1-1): KAGVTQTPRYLIKTRGQQVTLSCSPISGHRSVSWYQQTPGQGLQFLFEYFSETQRNKGNFPGRFSGRQFSNSRSEMNVSTLELGDSALYLCASSLTGTVNTEAFFGQGTRLTVV.